This is a list of T cell receptor beta chains from one sample in a study of CD8 T cells in ankylosing spondylitis. A single record per CDR3 protein comes from TCRdb applying MiXCR to the 5' RACE reads. The data hold 190,000 or so distinct CDR3 sequences, with more than 10% observed a single time. Sequences were obtained from blood, either unsorted or a sorted T cell fraction (not recorded which). The receptors come from a male donor with ankylosing spondylitis or in good health (not recorded which). CDR3s include the opening cysteine and the closing phenylalanine or tryptophan. The D gene is left open where the match is weak. Clone size is given for some rows only: seen once, a few or many times, or a class if the clone is expanded.

D: NA; J: TRBJ1-6; size: few; V: TRBV12-3/TRBV12-4; DNA: TGTGCCAGCAGTAGCCAGGGGACCTATTCACCCCTCCACTTT; CDR3: CASSSQGTYSPLHF
D: NA; J: TRBJ1-2; size: few; V: TRBV7-9; DNA: TGTGCCAGCAGCTTAGACAGGAACGGGGCCATTGGCTATGGCTACACCTTC; CDR3: CASSLDRNGAIGYGYTF
D: NA; J: TRBJ1-2; size: few; V: TRBV21-1; DNA: TGTGCCAGCAGCCCCCCCGGGACAGCCCCTTCCTATGGCTACACCTTC; CDR3: CASSPPGTAPSYGYTF
D: TRBD1; J: TRBJ1-1; size: NA; V: TRBV9; DNA: TGTGCCAGCAGCCAACGGACAGGGTCTGAAGCTTTCTTT; CDR3: CASSQRTGSEAFF
D: NA; J: TRBJ2-1; size: many; V: TRBV5-6; DNA: TGTGCCAGCAGCCCGAGGGCGGGGCCGTGGAATGAGCAGTTCTTC; CDR3: CASSPRAGPWNEQFF
D: TRBD2; J: TRBJ2-1; size: few; V: TRBV11-2; DNA: TGTGCCAGCAGCTACGGGAGGGCGGACCCCTCCTACAATGAGCAGTTCTTC; CDR3: CASSYGRADPSYNEQFF
D: NA; J: TRBJ1-1; size: NA; V: TRBV7-9; DNA: TGTGCCGGCAGCTTGGGTCCTACTGAAGCTTTCTTT; CDR3: CAGSLGPTEAFF
D: TRBD2; J: TRBJ2-3; size: few; V: TRBV12-5; DNA: TGTGCTAGTGTTTCGGGGGGGCGTAGCACAGATACGCAGTATTTT; CDR3: CASVSGGRSTDTQYF
D: TRBD1; J: TRBJ2-1; size: few; V: TRBV5-1; DNA: TGCGCCAGCAGCTCAGGGACAGCCGGAGGAGATGAGCAGTTCTTC; CDR3: CASSSGTAGGDEQFF
D: NA; J: TRBJ2-1; size: NA; V: TRBV7-9; DNA: TGTGCCAGCAGAGCCGGGACATCCTACAATGAGCAGTTCTTC; CDR3: CASRAGTSYNEQFF
D: NA; J: TRBJ2-7; size: NA; V: TRBV12-3/TRBV12-4; DNA: TGTGCCAGCAGTCTCTCTTACTACGAGCAGTACTTC; CDR3: CASSLSYYEQYF
D: TRBD1; J: TRBJ2-6; size: NA; V: TRBV15; DNA: TGTGCCACCAGCAGAGCTCGGGACAGGATCCGATCTGGGGCCAACGTCCTGACTTTC; CDR3: CATSRARDRIRSGANVLTF
D: TRBD2; J: TRBJ2-3; size: medium-sized; V: TRBV20-1; DNA: TGCAGTGCTAGAGGACTAGCGGCCACAGATACGCAGTATTTT; CDR3: CSARGLAATDTQYF
D: NA; J: TRBJ2-5; size: few; V: TRBV2; DNA: TGTGCCAGCAAAGGGGGGGGCTTCCAAGAGACCCAGTACTTC; CDR3: CASKGGGFQETQYF